The 4 T cell receptor beta chains in this list originate from one sample, sequenced in a study of T cell responses to AZD1222 COVID-19 vaccine. Repertoires were generated with immunoSEQ multiplex PCR, while TCRdb's copy carries only in-frame clones and drops some. The profile shows approximately 60,000 clones, 75% to 90% of them singletons. Sequences were derived from peripheral blood, sampled on day 0 of MenACWY control vaccination. Source of these receptors: an adult in good health.

This clone was seen only once. The V call is TRBV5-1, the J call TRBJ1-3, with D perhaps matching TRBD1 (6 bases). Looked up from germline, CDR1 is SGHRS and CDR2 is YFSETQ. The CDR3 contains 15 residues. The germline V and J ends were trimmed by 3 bases and 3 bases, with 13 bases remaining between them. CDR3: CASSSGQTIGNTIYF. CDR3 coding DNA: TGCGCCAGCAGCTCGGGACAAACAATTGGAAACACCATATATTTT.

The CDR3 loop is CASSLTPLGPGELFF. The CDR3 DNA follows: TGTGCCAGCAGCTTGACCCCATTGGGGCCCGGGGAGCTGTTTTTT. The chain carries TRBV5-5 and TRBJ2-2, with D possibly TRBD1 on 5 matching bases. V lost 1 base and J 6 bases, leaving 13 bases between the germline ends. Germline V lookup: CDR1 SGHKS, CDR2 YYEKEE (reference sequence). The CDR3 is made up of 15 amino acids. The full variable domain, in which reference TRBV5-5 and TRBJ2-2 provide the parts outside the CDR3, is DAGVTQSPTHLIKTRGQQVTLRCSPISGHKSVSWYQQVLGQGPQFIFQYYEKEERGRGNFPDRFSARQFPNYSSELNVNALLLGDSALYLCASSLTPLGPGELFFGEGSRLTVL.

The chain combines TRBV28 with TRBJ2-1; weak D call: TRBD1 (6 bases). CDR1 is MDHEN and CDR2 is SYDVKM in the germline V gene. This CDR3 spans 15 amino acids. V was cut by 3 bases and J by 7 bases, with 16 bases left in between. CDR3 amino acids: CASSFGQGLWNEQFF. The CDR3 coding sequence is TGTGCCAGCAGTTTTGGGCAGGGGCTCTGGAATGAGCAGTTCTTC.

This clone was counted a single time. The chain links TRBV9 to TRBJ2-2; 7 bases map to TRBD1. Germline V gives CDR1 SGDLS, CDR2 YYNGEE. V was pared by 1 base and J by 0 bases, with 9 bases of the junction left unmatched. The CDR3 is 18 amino acids. DNA for the CDR3: TGTGCCAGCAGCGTAAGGTCGGGACAGAACTCGAACACCGGGGAGCTGTTTTTT. It specifies CASSVRSGQNSNTGELFF.